These 25 T cell receptor beta chains originate from one sample sequenced in a study of T-cell reconstitution after alpha-beta-depleted transplantation in children. The TCRbeta library was prepared with unique molecular identifiers. TCRdb reprocessed the PCR reads via MiXCR and lists one record per CDR3 protein. The sample holds over 400,000 distinct CDR3 sequences; about 12% are singletons and the top ten take more than 5.5%. This sample comprised PBMCs from the stem cell graft donor, obtained from the stem cell graft. The receptor set was obtained from a human donor who donated a stem cell graft to a child with combined immunodeficiency.

This clonotype was seen only once. The chain joins TRBV5-1 to TRBJ2-1; no firm D call. The germline gives CDR1 SGHRS, CDR2 YFSETQ. The CDR3 extends over 15 amino acids. Trimming cost V 2 bases and J 9 bases, with 18 bases left between them. The CDR3 is CASSFLGGRRSEQFF. As DNA, the CDR3 is TGCGCCAGCAGCTTTTTAGGCGGTCGCCGCAGTGAGCAGTTCTTC.

This clonotype has at least ten counts. The chain recombines TRBV5-1 with TRBJ2-7; D is perhaps TRBD2 (7 bases). Trimming pared 0 bases from V and 0 bases from J, leaving 19 bases between. Germline values: CDR1 SGHRS, CDR2 YFSETQ. The CDR3 runs 18 residues. The CDR3, as DNA: TGCGCCAGCAGCTTGGCCGTGATCGTCCGGGGGGCCTCCTACGAGCAGTACTTC. It codes for CASSLAVIVRGASYEQYF.

CDR3 in amino acids: CSVPGSGNTIYF. DNA of the CDR3: TGCAGTGTACCGGGTTCAGGAAACACCATATATTTT. The V gene is TRBV20-1, the J gene TRBJ1-3; D is undetermined. Trimming cost V 7 bases and J 4 bases, with 11 bases left between them. The CDR3 length is 12 residues. Germline CDR1 DFQATT, CDR2 SNEGSKA (reference sequence).

The chain has TRBV7-9 and TRBJ2-7; 8 positions match TRBD1. The CDR3 spans 16 residues. Germline CDR1 is SEHNR and CDR2 is FQNEAQ (reference sequence). With V trimmed by 5 bases and J by 3 bases, 12 bases remained unmatched. Written as DNA, the CDR3 is TGTGCCAGCAGCCAAACCCGGGGACAGGAGTTCTACGAGCAGTACTTC. This sequence encodes CASSQTRGQEFYEQYF.

This clonotype was counted at least ten times. The gene calls are TRBV24-1 and TRBJ2-1, with a tentative D call TRBD2 (5 bases). CDR3 length: 11 residues. With 7 bases removed from V and 7 bases from J, the gap between germline ends came to 7 bases. Germline V gene lookup returns CDR1 KGHDR and CDR2 SFDVKD. CDR3 in DNA: TGTGCCACCAGGAGGGCAAATGAGCAGTTCTTC. Protein sequence: CATRRANEQFF.

The chain is built from TRBV6-1 and TRBJ2-3; D unresolved. V dropped 9 bases and J dropped 4 bases, with 8 bases sitting between them. The CDR3 is 11 residues long. Germline-derived CDR1 and CDR2 are MNHNS and SASEGT. The CDR3 nucleotides are TGTGCCAGTCAGGTCTCAGATACGCAGTATTTT. This encodes CASQVSDTQYF.

The gene calls are TRBV6-2 or TRBV6-3 and TRBJ2-4; 7 bases are shared with TRBD2. V trimming: 2 bases; J trimming: 8 bases; junction bases outside the gene matches: 9. This CDR3 spans 15 amino acids. The V gene's germline CDR1 is MNHEY and CDR2 SVGEGT. The CDR3 bases are TGTGCCAGCAGTTACCGTCGGACGAGCGGGGACATTCAGTACTTC. It yields the protein CASSYRRTSGDIQYF.

This clonotype has more than one count but fewer than ten. The rearrangement links TRBV12-3 or TRBV12-4 to TRBJ2-1; 11 bases fit TRBD2. CDR3 length equals 16 residues. Trimming at V came to 6 bases and at J to 4 bases, leaving 8 bases not matched to a gene. The DNA for the CDR3 is TGTGCCAGCAGAGGGACTAGCGGCAGGGGGTACAATGAGCAGTTCTTC. Protein: CASRGTSGRGYNEQFF.

The chain couples TRBV6-5 to TRBJ1-3; the D is unclear. Trimming left V 8 bases short and J 10 bases short, with 12 bases between. CDR1 MNHEY and CDR2 SVGAGI come from the germline V gene. The CDR3 consists of 11 residues. CDR3 bases: TGTGCCAGCTGGGCGGCCACGACCATATATTTT. Its protein product is CASWAATTIYF.

This chain connects TRBV18 to TRBJ2-1; D unclear. V gave up 4 bases and J gave up 0 bases, with 13 bases separating them. The CDR3 totals 16 residues. The V gene's germline CDR1 is KGHSH and CDR2 LQKENI. The CDR3 spells CASSRDFFLSYNEQFF. The DNA of the CDR3 is TGTGCCAGCTCACGCGATTTTTTCCTCTCCTACAATGAGCAGTTCTTC.

This clonotype was observed a few times. The rearrangement uses TRBV29-1 and TRBJ2-1; 11 positions agree with TRBD2. The CDR3 is 15 amino acids. CDR1 is SQVTM, CDR2 ANQGSEA, per germline. J lost 3 bases, V lost 4 bases, and 5 bases had no gene match. CDR3 coding DNA: TGCAGCGTTGGTAGTAGCGGGAGGGGCTACAATGAGCAGTTCTTC. Amino acid sequence: CSVGSSGRGYNEQFF.

This clonotype was detected a few times. The J gene is TRBJ2-7, the V gene TRBV29-1; a weak D match, TRBD2 (6 bases). Deletions cut 4 bases from V and 1 base from J, with 14 bases between. Germline loops: CDR1 SQVTM, CDR2 ANQGSEA. The CDR3 has 14 residues. The DNA for the CDR3 is TGCAGCGTTGTCGGAGGCGGGGAATCCTACGAGCAGTACTTC. This codes for CSVVGGGESYEQYF.

This clonotype appeared many times. The chain is built from TRBV12-3 or TRBV12-4 and TRBJ1-2; the D is unclear. V was trimmed by 6 bases and J by 7 bases, leaving 9 bases between them. The CDR3 runs to 11 residues. The CDR3 coding sequence is TGTGCCAGCAGCGGAAAAGGTGGCTACACCTTC. This sequence encodes CASSGKGGYTF.

The chain carries TRBV7-7 and TRBJ2-3, with 10 bases fitting TRBD1. The germline V gene has CDR1 SSHAT and CDR2 FNYEAQ (reference sequence). Losses at the gene ends were 2 bases for V and 4 bases for J; bases not matched to a gene: 3. The CDR3 totals 15 residues. The CDR3 DNA follows: TGTGCCAGCAGCTTATTGGGACAGGGGTCAGATACGCAGTATTTT. Translated: CASSLLGQGSDTQYF. The whole variable domain, remainder taken from reference TRBV7-7 and TRBJ2-3, is GAGVSQSPRYKVTKRGQDVTLRCDPISSHATLYWYQQALGQGPEFLTYFNYEAQPDKSGLPSDRFSAERPEGSISTLTIQRTEQRDSAMYRCASSLLGQGSDTQYFGPGTRLTVL.

The genes are TRBV21-1 and TRBJ1-2; the table's TRBD1 call for D was not verified on the DNA. TRBV21-1 is listed as a pseudogene. The CDR3 loop spans 14 amino acids. The CDR3 sequence: CASSKPGTEYGYTF. The CDR3 DNA sequence: TGTGCCAGCAGCAAACCCGGGACAGAGTATGGCTACACCTTC.

This clonotype was observed a handful of times. The rearrangement joins TRBV4-3 to TRBJ1-2; maybe TRBD1 (6 bases). V lost 1 base to trimming and J lost 4 bases, with 13 bases between them. CDR3 length: 15 residues. CDR1 LGHNA and CDR2 YSLEER come from the germline V gene. The DNA for the CDR3 is TGCGCCAGCAGCCAAGTTATGGGCAGGGGCTATGGCTACACCTTC. Its protein is CASSQVMGRGYGYTF.

This clonotype has more than one count but fewer than ten. J is TRBJ2-3 and V is TRBV30; D not resolved. The CDR3 runs 14 residues. Germline lookup yields CDR1 GTSNPN and CDR2 SVGIG (reference sequence). The V end lost 2 bases, the J end lost 6 bases, and 15 bases lay between the germline ends. CDR3 sequence: CAWSPGSTADTQYF. CDR3 DNA sequence: TGTGCCTGGAGTCCCGGATCGACTGCGGATACGCAGTATTTT.

This rearrangement joins TRBV6-5 to TRBJ1-1; perhaps TRBD1 as D (5 bases). CDR3 length equals 13 residues. V was pared by 4 bases and J by 6 bases, with 12 bases between. From germline, CDR1 is MNHEY and CDR2 SVGAGI. The CDR3 DNA reads as TGTGCCAGCAGTTTTGGGACGGGCTCTGAAGCTTTCTTT. Protein sequence: CASSFGTGSEAFF.

This clonotype was detected many times. The chain has TRBV12-3 or TRBV12-4 and TRBJ2-3; D might be TRBD1 (5 bases). The CDR3 loop spans 16 amino acids. V shed 5 bases and J shed 1 base, with 16 bases lying between them. The CDR3 DNA follows: TGTGCCAGCAGTCACCGCCAGGGTTTGGGCACAGATACGCAGTATTTT. Its protein product is CASSHRQGLGTDTQYF.

This clonotype was seen many times. The chain is built from TRBV25-1 and TRBJ2-1, with a tentative D call TRBD2 (6 bases). The germline V gene encodes CDR1 MGHDK and CDR2 SYGVNS. This CDR3 is built from 19 residues. V was shortened by 4 bases and J by 0 bases, with 22 bases between the two germline ends. For the CDR3, the DNA is TGTGCCAGCAGTGTTAGGTTTACGGGACTCCTTAGCTCCTACAATGAGCAGTTCTTC. This translates into CASSVRFTGLLSSYNEQFF.

There are a few counts of this clonotype. The chain links TRBV6-2 or TRBV6-3 to TRBJ2-5; D is uncertain. Germline-derived CDR1 and CDR2 are MNHEY and SVGEGT. The CDR3 length is 16 residues. V was shortened by 2 bases and J by 4 bases, with 17 bases between the two germline ends. CDR3 protein: CASSYSPRRVGETQYF. The CDR3 DNA reads TGTGCCAGCAGTTACAGTCCACGACGGGTTGGAGAGACCCAGTACTTC.

This clonotype was seen just once. V usage is TRBV7-2 and J usage is TRBJ2-5; 10 bases align to TRBD1. Per germline, CDR1 SGHTA and CDR2 FQGNSA. Trimming removed 6 bases from V and 5 bases from J; junction bases left unmatched: 9. The CDR3 is 15 amino acids. The CDR3 nucleotides are TGTGCCAGCAGAAGTGACAGGGGGCGAGAGGAGACCCAGTACTTC. This gives the protein CASRSDRGREETQYF.

This rearrangement joins TRBV20-1 to TRBJ2-7; D not resolved. Trimming removed 3 bases at V and 2 bases at J, with 8 bases between. The germline V gene has CDR1 DFQATT and CDR2 SNEGSKA (reference sequence). The CDR3 is 12 amino acids. This CDR3 reads CSARVFPYEQYF. The CDR3 DNA is TGCAGTGCTAGGGTTTTCCCCTACGAGCAGTACTTC.

In this sample, this clonotype turned up a few times. The CDR3 sequence: CASSPPGGHNEQFF. In DNA, the CDR3 is TGTGCCAGCAGCCCCCCCGGGGGTCACAATGAGCAGTTCTTC. The chain links TRBV3-1 to TRBJ2-1, with D possibly matching TRBD2 (6 bases). The CDR3 sequence is 14 residues long. Germline V gene sequence: CDR1 LGHDT, CDR2 YNNKEL (reference sequence). The germline V and J ends were trimmed by 4 bases and 5 bases, with 12 bases remaining between them.

This clonotype was detected many times. The V gene is TRBV7-9, the J gene TRBJ2-3; D might be TRBD2 (6 bases). This CDR3 has 14 amino acids. Trimming removed 5 bases at V and 3 bases at J, with 12 bases between. Germline values: CDR1 SEHNR, CDR2 FQNEAQ (reference sequence). Here the CDR3 DNA reads TGTGCCAGCAGCGCGGGACTGGTGACAGATACGCAGTATTTT. This gives the protein CASSAGLVTDTQYF.